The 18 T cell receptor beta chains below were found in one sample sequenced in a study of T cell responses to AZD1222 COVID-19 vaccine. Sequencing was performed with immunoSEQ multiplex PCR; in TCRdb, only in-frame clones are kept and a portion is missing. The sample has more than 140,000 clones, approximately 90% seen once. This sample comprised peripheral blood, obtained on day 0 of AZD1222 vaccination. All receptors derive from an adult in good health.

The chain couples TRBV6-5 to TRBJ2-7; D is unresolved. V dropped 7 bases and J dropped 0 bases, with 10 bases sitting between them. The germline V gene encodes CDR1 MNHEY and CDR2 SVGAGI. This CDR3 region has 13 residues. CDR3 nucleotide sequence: TGTGCCAGCAACCGGCCGGGCTCCTACGAGCAGTACTTC. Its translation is CASNRPGSYEQYF.

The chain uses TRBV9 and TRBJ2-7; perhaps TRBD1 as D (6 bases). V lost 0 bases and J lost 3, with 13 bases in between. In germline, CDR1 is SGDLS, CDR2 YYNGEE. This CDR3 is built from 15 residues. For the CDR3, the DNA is TGTGCCAGCAGCGTAGGGGACAAGGGGGTCTACGAGCAGTACTTC. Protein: CASSVGDKGVYEQYF. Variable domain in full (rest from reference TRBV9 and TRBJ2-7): DSGVTQTPKHLITATGQRVTLRCSPRSGDLSVYWYQQSLDQGLQFLIQYYNGEERAKGNILERFSAQQFPDLHSELNLSSLELGDSALYFCASSVGDKGVYEQYFGPGTRLTVT.

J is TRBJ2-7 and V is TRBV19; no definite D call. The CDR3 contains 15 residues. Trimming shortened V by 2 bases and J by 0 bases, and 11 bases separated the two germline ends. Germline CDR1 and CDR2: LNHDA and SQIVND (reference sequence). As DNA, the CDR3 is TGTGCCAGTAGTATAAGCCATACTGTCTCCTACGAGCAGTACTTC. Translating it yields CASSISHTVSYEQYF.

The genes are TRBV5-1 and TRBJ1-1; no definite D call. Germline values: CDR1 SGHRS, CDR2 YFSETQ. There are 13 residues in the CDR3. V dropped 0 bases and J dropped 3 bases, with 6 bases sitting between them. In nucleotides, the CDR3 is TGCGCCAGCAGCTTGGACTCATACACTGAAGCTTTCTTT. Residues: CASSLDSYTEAFF.

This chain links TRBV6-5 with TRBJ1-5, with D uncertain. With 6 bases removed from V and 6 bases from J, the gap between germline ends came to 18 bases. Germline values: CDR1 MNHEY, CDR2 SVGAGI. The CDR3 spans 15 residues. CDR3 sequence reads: CASRQVTGGTQPQHF. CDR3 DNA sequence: TGTGCCAGCAGGCAAGTAACGGGCGGAACTCAGCCCCAGCATTTT.

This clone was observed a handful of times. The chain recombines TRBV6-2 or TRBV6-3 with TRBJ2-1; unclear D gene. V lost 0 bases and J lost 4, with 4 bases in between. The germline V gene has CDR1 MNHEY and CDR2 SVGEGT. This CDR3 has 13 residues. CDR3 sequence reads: CASSYSVYNEQFF. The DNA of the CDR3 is TGTGCCAGCAGTTACTCAGTATACAATGAGCAGTTCTTC.

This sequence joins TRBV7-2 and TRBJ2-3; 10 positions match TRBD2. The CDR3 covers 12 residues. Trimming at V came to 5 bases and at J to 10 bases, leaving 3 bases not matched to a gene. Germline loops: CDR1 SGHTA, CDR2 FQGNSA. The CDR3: CASSNGTSAQYF. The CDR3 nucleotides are TGTGCCAGCAGCAACGGGACTAGCGCGCAGTATTTT.

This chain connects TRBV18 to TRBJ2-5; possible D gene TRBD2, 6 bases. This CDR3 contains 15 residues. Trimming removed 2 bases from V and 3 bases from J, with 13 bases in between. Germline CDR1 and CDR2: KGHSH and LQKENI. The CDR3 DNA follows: TGTGCCAGCTCACCAGGGAGCGGGCAAAAAGAGACCCAGTACTTC. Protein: CASSPGSGQKETQYF.

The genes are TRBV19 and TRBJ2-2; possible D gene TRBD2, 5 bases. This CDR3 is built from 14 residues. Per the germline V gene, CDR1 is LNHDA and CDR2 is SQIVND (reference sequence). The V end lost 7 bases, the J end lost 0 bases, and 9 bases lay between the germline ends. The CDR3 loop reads CASIGLTNTGELFF. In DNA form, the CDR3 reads TGTGCCAGTATCGGACTGACGAACACCGGGGAGCTGTTTTTT. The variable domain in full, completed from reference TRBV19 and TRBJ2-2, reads DGGITQSPKYLFRKEGQNVTLSCEQNLNHDAMYWYRQDPGQGLRLIYYSQIVNDFQKGDIAEGYSVSREKKESFPLTVTSAQKNPTAFYLCASIGLTNTGELFFGEGSRLTVL.

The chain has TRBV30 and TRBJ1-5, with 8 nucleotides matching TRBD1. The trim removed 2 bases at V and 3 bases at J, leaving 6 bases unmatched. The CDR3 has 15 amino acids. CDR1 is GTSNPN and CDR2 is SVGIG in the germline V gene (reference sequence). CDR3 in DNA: TGTGCCTGGAGTCGAAACAGGGGGAACAATCAGCCCCAGCATTTT. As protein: CAWSRNRGNNQPQHF.

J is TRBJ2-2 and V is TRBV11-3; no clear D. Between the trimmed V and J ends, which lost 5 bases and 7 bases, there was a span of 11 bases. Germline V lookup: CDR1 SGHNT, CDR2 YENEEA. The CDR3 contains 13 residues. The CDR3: CASSPQRRGELFF. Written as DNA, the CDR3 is TGTGCCAGCAGCCCCCAGCGACGCGGGGAGCTGTTTTTT.

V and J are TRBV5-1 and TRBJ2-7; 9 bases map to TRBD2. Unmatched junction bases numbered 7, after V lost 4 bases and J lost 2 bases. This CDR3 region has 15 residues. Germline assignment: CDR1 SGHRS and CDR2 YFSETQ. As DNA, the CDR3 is TGCGCCAGCAGCCCAAGACTAGCGGAGACCTACGAGCAGTACTTC. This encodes CASSPRLAETYEQYF.

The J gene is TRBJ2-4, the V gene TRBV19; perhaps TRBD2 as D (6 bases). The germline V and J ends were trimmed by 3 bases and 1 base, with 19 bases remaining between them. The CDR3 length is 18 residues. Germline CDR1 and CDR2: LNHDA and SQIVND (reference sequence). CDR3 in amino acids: CASSMEGSPGRAKNIQYF. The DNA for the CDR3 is TGTGCCAGTAGTATGGAGGGGTCCCCGGGCCGGGCCAAAAACATTCAGTACTTC.

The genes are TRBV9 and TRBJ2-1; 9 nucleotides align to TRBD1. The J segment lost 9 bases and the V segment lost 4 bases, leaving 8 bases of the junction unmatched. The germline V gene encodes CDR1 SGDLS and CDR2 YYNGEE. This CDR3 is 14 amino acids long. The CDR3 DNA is TGTGCCAGCAGCCCCCGGACAGGGGTCGGTGAGCAGTTCTTC. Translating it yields CASSPRTGVGEQFF.

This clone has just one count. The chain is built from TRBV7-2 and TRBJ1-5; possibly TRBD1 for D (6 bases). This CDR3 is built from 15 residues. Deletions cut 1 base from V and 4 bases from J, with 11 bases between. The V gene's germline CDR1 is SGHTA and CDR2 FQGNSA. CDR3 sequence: CASSLDGGGNQPQHF. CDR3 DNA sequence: TGTGCCAGCAGCTTAGACGGAGGGGGTAATCAGCCCCAGCATTTT.

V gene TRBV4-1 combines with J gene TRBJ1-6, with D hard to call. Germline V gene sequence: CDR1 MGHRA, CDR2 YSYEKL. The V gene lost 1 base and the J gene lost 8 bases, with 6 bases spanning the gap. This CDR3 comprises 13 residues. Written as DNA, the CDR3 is TGCGCCAGCAGCCAAGGGACCGATTCACCCCTCCACTTT. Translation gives CASSQGTDSPLHF.

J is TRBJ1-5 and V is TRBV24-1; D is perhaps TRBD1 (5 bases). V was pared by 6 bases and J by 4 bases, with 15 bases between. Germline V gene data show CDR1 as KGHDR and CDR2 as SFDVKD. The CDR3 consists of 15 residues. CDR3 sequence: CATSPRGGLNQPQHF. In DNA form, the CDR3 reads TGTGCCACCAGTCCACGGGGGGGACTTAATCAGCCCCAGCATTTT.

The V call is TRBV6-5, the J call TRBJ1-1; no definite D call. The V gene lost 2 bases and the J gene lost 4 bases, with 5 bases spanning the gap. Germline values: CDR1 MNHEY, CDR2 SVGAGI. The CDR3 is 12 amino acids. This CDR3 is CASSYDGTEAFF. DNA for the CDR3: TGTGCCAGCAGTTACGACGGCACTGAAGCTTTCTTT.